This T cell receptor (beta chain) was sequenced in a study of blood T cell repertoires in COVID-19. Study as a whole: Acute and convalescent COVID-19 samples came from the United States, Italy and Spain. Nucleic acid was either cDNA or gDNA, and it came from T cells, B-cell-depleted T cells, or PBMCs.

How the authors handled the data: Quantification of nucleated cells was approximated via reference gene primer amplification. Libraries were prepared by immunoSEQ multiplex PCR; TCRdb keeps only in-frame clonotypes and omits some of them. Clone size and the V and J calls come from that table; the DNA yielded D and trimming. The sample yields roughly 80,000 clones, more than 75% seen once. Notes on this clone: This CDR3 is also generated by other DNA sequences in the sample.

The CDR3 runs 11 residues. Trimming stripped 1 base from V and 4 bases from J, with 4 bases between. Germline-derived CDR1 and CDR2 are DFQATT and SNEGSKA (reference sequence). The specimen sequenced was peripheral blood. The sequence derives from a woman older than 75 with active or convalescent COVID-19. The J gene is TRBJ1-2, the V gene TRBV20-1; D is unclear. This chain's CDR3 is CSARGGYGYTF. CDR3 nucleotides: TGCAGTGCTAGAGGAGGCTATGGCTACACCTTC.